This T cell receptor beta chain came from a study of T cells in Graves' hyperthyroidism and ophthalmopathy. Study conclusions and caveats: The model forecast ophthalmopathy, anticipating it by a median approximately 7 months before onset.

The TCR beta CDR3 regions underwent amplification using RNA transcripts as the source. TCR CDR3 underwent first-round RT-PCR with the HTBI primer set. TCRdb fed the multiplex PCR reads into MiXCR, producing one record per CDR3 protein. The sample carries 550,000 to 800,000 distinct CDR3 sequences, about 16% recorded once. V was shortened by 2 bases and J by 4 bases, with 5 bases between the two germline ends. This CDR3 spans 12 amino acids. Looked up from germline, CDR1 is MDHEN and CDR2 is SYDVKM. This clonotype was seen more than once but under ten times. The antigen is undetermined. The chain links TRBV28 to TRBJ1-2; D remains unclear. Specimen: blood. This sequence originates from a man in his late teens or twenties with Graves' hyperthyroidism. For the CDR3, the DNA is TGTGCCAGCAGTTTAACGAGCTATGGCTACACCTTC. Translated: CASSLTSYGYTF.